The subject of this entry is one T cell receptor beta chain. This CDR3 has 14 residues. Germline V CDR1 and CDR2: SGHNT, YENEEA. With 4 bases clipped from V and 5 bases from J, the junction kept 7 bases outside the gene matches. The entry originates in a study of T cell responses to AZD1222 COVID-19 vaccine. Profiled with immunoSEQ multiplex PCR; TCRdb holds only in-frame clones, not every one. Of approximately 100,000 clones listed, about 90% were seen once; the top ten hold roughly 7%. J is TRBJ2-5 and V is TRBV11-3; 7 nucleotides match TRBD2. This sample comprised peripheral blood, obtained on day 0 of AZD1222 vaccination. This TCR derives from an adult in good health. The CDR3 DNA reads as TGTGCCAGCAGCTACTGGACTAGAAGGGAGACCCAGTACTTC. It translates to CASSYWTRRETQYF.